These 2 T cell receptor beta chains were all obtained from the same sample, sequenced in a study of shared clonotypes between healthy human individuals. The table came from immunoSEQ multiplex PCR; TCRdb's copy has only in-frame clones and leaves some out. The sample records approximately 1.5 million clones, 95% to 99% being singletons. Sequenced input: naive CD4+ T cells sorted from blood. The subset denotes: CD45RA+ positively selected. The source is a man aged 25 to 40 in good health.

This rearrangement joins TRBV18 to TRBJ2-7; 10 nucleotides line up with TRBD2. This CDR3 is built from 14 residues. Germline-derived CDR1 and CDR2 are KGHSH and LQKENI. The J segment lost 4 bases and the V segment lost 5 bases, leaving 5 bases of the junction unmatched. The CDR3 region is CASSSSGRMYEQYF. The CDR3 DNA follows: TGTGCCAGCTCATCTAGCGGGAGAATGTACGAGCAGTACTTC. Full variable domain (outside the CDR3, taken from reference TRBV18 and TRBJ2-7): NAGVMQNPRHLVRRRGQEARLRCSPMKGHSHVYWYRQLPEEGLKFMVYLQKENIIDESGMPKERFSAEFPKEGPSILRIQQVVRGDSAAYFCASSSSGRMYEQYFGPGTRLTVT.

The genes are TRBV28 and TRBJ2-3; D remains ambiguous. Germline V gene lookup returns CDR1 MDHEN and CDR2 SYDVKM. This CDR3 has 15 residues. The V and J ends lost 8 bases and 5 bases respectively, with 20 bases between them. CDR3: CASEKSFLVGDTQYF. The CDR3 bases are TGTGCCAGCGAGAAGTCCTTCTTGGTTGGAGATACGCAGTATTTT.